Below, 26 T cell receptor beta chains from the same sample are listed, as sequenced in a study of blood T cell repertoires in COVID-19. Clones were sequenced by immunoSEQ multiplex PCR, and TCRdb holds only the in-frame ones, with some missing. Altogether about 220,000 clones are present, 80% being singletons, with the ten largest covering 9.5% to 15%. Material: peripheral blood. These receptors all stem from a human donor in a cohort sampled during active COVID-19.

There are a few counts of this clone. The V call is TRBV28, the J call TRBJ2-1; 9 bases line up with TRBD1. The CDR3 length is 15 residues. Germline assignment: CDR1 MDHEN and CDR2 SYDVKM. V gave up 3 bases and J gave up 5 bases; unmatched junction bases: 5. CDR3 nucleotides: TGTGCCAGCAGTTTTTTGGACAGGGGCCACAATGAGCAGTTCTTC. Translated, it gives CASSFLDRGHNEQFF.

This rearrangement joins TRBV11-3 to TRBJ1-1, with TRBD1 matching 7 bases. Germline assignment: CDR1 SGHNT and CDR2 YENEEA. The CDR3 runs 14 residues. V shed 8 bases, J shed 0 bases, and the junction held 6 bases outside the gene matches. The CDR3 sequence is CASSPTGMNTEAFF. The CDR3 nucleotides read TGTGCCAGCTCTCCGACAGGGATGAACACTGAAGCTTTCTTT.

The gene calls are TRBV7-9 and TRBJ1-6; 7 positions match TRBD1. V shed 5 bases, J shed 5 bases, and the junction held 6 bases outside the gene matches. Germline V lookup: CDR1 SEHNR, CDR2 FQNEAQ (reference sequence). The CDR3 contains 15 residues. CDR3 amino acids: CASSPLGTDNSPLHF. The CDR3 DNA sequence: TGTGCCAGCAGCCCACTAGGGACAGATAATTCACCCCTCCACTTT.

The chain has TRBV3-1 (or the pseudogene TRBV3-2) and TRBJ2-2; TRBD2 agrees at 9 bases. CDR1 is LGHDT, CDR2 YNNKEL, per germline (reference sequence). This CDR3 contains 17 residues. The V gene end was trimmed by 0 bases and the J gene end by 8 bases; junction bases not matched to a gene: 10. CDR3 sequence: CASSQDAGGGAGGELFF. As DNA, the CDR3 is TGTGCCAGCAGCCAAGATGCTGGCGGGGGGGCTGGTGGGGAGCTGTTTTTT.

The CDR3 DNA follows: TGTGCCAGCACCAGGGGGCAGAACACTGAAGCTTTCTTT. It yields the protein CASTRGQNTEAFF. The gene calls are TRBV6-5 and TRBJ1-1; 8 positions match TRBD1. This CDR3 has 13 residues. V shed 7 bases and J 1 base; nucleotides not matched to a gene: 2. Germline lookup yields CDR1 MNHEY and CDR2 SVGAGI.

J is TRBJ1-2 and V is TRBV28; D gene uncertain. V was pared by 6 bases and J by 4 bases, with 15 bases between. The V gene's germline CDR1 is MDHEN and CDR2 SYDVKM. The CDR3 extends over 14 amino acids. This CDR3 is CASRLAGGGYGYTF. The CDR3 nucleotides are TGTGCCAGCAGGCTAGCGGGTGGTGGCTATGGCTACACCTTC.

This chain joins TRBV3-1 (or the pseudogene TRBV3-2) and TRBJ2-1, with no clear D. This CDR3 spans 15 amino acids. The V gene lost 3 bases and the J gene lost 8 bases, with 17 bases spanning the gap. Germline assignment: CDR1 LGHDT and CDR2 YNNKEL (reference sequence). The CDR3 spells CASSHGPFPPDEQFF. The CDR3 nucleotides are TGTGCCAGCAGCCATGGTCCGTTCCCGCCGGATGAGCAGTTCTTC.

J is TRBJ1-3 and V is TRBV19; the match to TRBD1 covers 9 bases. The germline CDR1 and CDR2 sequences are LNHDA and SQIVND (reference sequence). After removal of 4 bases from V and 0 bases from J, the junction contained 7 bases not matched to a gene. This CDR3 has 17 residues. The CDR3 nucleotides read TGTGCCAGTAGTACCTACCGGGACAGGGCCTCTGGAAACACCATATATTTT. It specifies CASSTYRDRASGNTIYF.

On this clone itself: A read error may produce the germline difference seen at one junction end. CDR3 nucleotide sequence: TGTGCTAGCAGCTTAGAAGCCAAACGCCGCGGGCAGTACAATCAGCCCCAGCATTTT. Translation gives CASSLEAKRRGQYNQPQHF. The chain joins TRBV7-7 to TRBJ1-5; D gene uncertain. The CDR3 is 19 amino acids. Per germline, CDR1 SSHAT and CDR2 FNYEAQ (reference sequence). Full variable domain (outside the CDR3, taken from reference TRBV7-7 and TRBJ1-5): GAGVSQSPRYKVTKRGQDVTLRCDPISSHATLYWYQQALGQGPEFLTYFNYEAQPDKSGLPSDRFSAERPEGSISTLTIQRTEQRDSAMYRCASSLEAKRRGQYNQPQHFGDGTRLSIL.

The V and J genes are TRBV7-2 and TRBJ1-2; weak D call: TRBD1 (5 bases). This CDR3 is built from 18 residues. Per germline, CDR1 SGHTA and CDR2 FQGNSA. V gave up 1 base and J gave up 2 bases, with 20 bases separating them. The CDR3 nucleotides read TGTGCCAGCAGCTTAGACCCCCCAGGGTTATATGCGAACTATGGCTACACCTTC. Translating it yields CASSLDPPGLYANYGYTF.

The chain uses TRBV7-6 and TRBJ1-6; unclear D gene. With 1 base removed from V and 7 bases from J, the gap between germline ends came to 14 bases. The CDR3 covers 16 residues. CDR1 is SGHVS, CDR2 FNYEAQ, per germline. This CDR3 is CASSLGSYLSNSPLHF. The DNA for the CDR3 is TGTGCCAGCAGCTTAGGATCCTATTTATCCAATTCACCCCTCCACTTT.

The chain employs TRBV28 and TRBJ1-1; no firm D call. Germline CDR1 is MDHEN and CDR2 is SYDVKM. V gave up 4 bases and J gave up 4 bases, with 4 bases separating them. The CDR3 covers 11 residues. The CDR3 DNA is TGTGCCAGCAGTTCCTTCACTGAAGCTTTCTTT. This gives the protein CASSSFTEAFF.

This chain connects TRBV7-2 to TRBJ1-6; the D gene is possibly TRBD1 (5 bases). V lost 5 bases, J lost 6 bases, and 14 bases lay in between. Germline-derived CDR1 and CDR2 are SGHTA and FQGNSA. CDR3 size: 15 residues. The CDR3: CASSEQGLGNSPLHF. For the CDR3, the DNA is TGTGCCAGCAGCGAGCAGGGACTAGGTAATTCACCCCTCCACTTT. The full variable domain, rest sourced from reference TRBV7-2 and TRBJ1-6, is GAGVSQSPSNKVTEKGKDVELRCDPISGHTALYWYRQSLGQGLEFLIYFQGNSAPDKSGLPSDRFSAERTGGSVSTLTIQRTQQEDSAVYLCASSEQGLGNSPLHFGNGTRLTVT.

The chain joins TRBV4-1 to TRBJ1-6, with TRBD1 matching over 8 bases. Germline CDR1 is MGHRA and CDR2 is YSYEKL. The CDR3 sequence is 15 residues long. Trimming at V came to 3 bases and at J to 7 bases, leaving 5 bases not matched to a gene. CDR3 amino acids: CASSHNRGLNSPLHF. For the CDR3, the DNA is TGCGCCAGCAGCCATAACAGGGGGTTGAATTCACCCCTCCACTTT.

The chain combines TRBV28 with TRBJ1-2, with D perhaps matching TRBD1 (5 bases). The germline CDR1 and CDR2 sequences are MDHEN and SYDVKM. There are 14 residues in the CDR3. The ends were cut back, 5 bases at V and 3 bases at J, with 13 bases in the middle. This CDR3 reads CASSAPTGDYGYTF. The CDR3 region has the DNA TGTGCCAGCAGTGCTCCCACGGGGGACTATGGCTACACCTTC.

J is TRBJ1-1 and V is TRBV9, with a possible D match to TRBD1 (6 bases). V lost 6 bases and J lost 1, with 10 bases in between. Germline V gives CDR1 SGDLS, CDR2 YYNGEE. This CDR3 is 13 amino acids long. CDR3 sequence (DNA): TGTGCCAGCAACAAACAGGGGAACACTGAAGCTTTCTTT. Its translation: CASNKQGNTEAFF.

The gene calls are TRBV7-6 and TRBJ2-4; possibly TRBD1 for D (6 bases). Per germline, CDR1 SGHVS and CDR2 FNYEAQ. There are 17 residues in the CDR3. V was clipped by 1 base and J by 4 bases, with 17 bases between them. This chain's CDR3 is CASSLVTGAGVKNIQYF. CDR3 nucleotides: TGTGCCAGCAGCTTAGTGACTGGGGCAGGGGTGAAAAACATTCAGTACTTC.

The CDR3 DNA follows: TGTGCCAGCAGCCCCCCTGGGAGGGCCTCTGGAAACACCATATATTTT. It translates to CASSPPGRASGNTIYF. The chain couples TRBV3-1 (or the pseudogene TRBV3-2) to TRBJ1-3; D call uncertain. From germline, CDR1 is LGHDT and CDR2 YNNKEL (reference sequence). The CDR3 runs to 16 residues. Trimming removed 4 bases at V and 0 bases at J, with 13 bases between.

This clone turned up a few times. Other nucleotide sequences from this sample produce the same CDR3. CDR3 protein: CASSSPQGGGETQYF. The CDR3 DNA reads as TGTGCCAGCAGTTCACCACAAGGCGGCGGGGAGACCCAGTACTTC. The gene calls are TRBV27 and TRBJ2-5; weak D call: TRBD2 (5 bases). CDR3 length equals 15 residues. Germline V CDR1 and CDR2: MNHEY, SMNVEV (reference sequence). V gave up 4 bases and J gave up 5 bases, with 17 bases separating them.

The CDR3 protein is CASSPMGAVTEAFF. Here the CDR3 DNA reads TGTGCCAGCAGTCCAATGGGGGCCGTGACTGAAGCTTTCTTT. The chain joins TRBV7-8 to TRBJ1-1; weak D call: TRBD1 (6 bases). Deletions cut 6 bases from V and 5 bases from J, with 16 bases between. The CDR3 is made up of 14 amino acids. Germline V gene sequence: CDR1 SGHVS, CDR2 FQNEAQ.

The rearrangement uses TRBV6-2 or TRBV6-3 and TRBJ2-5; D is perhaps TRBD2 (6 bases). The V and J ends lost 6 bases and 1 base respectively, with 21 bases between them. There are 17 residues in the CDR3. Germline values: CDR1 MNHEY, CDR2 SVGEGT. Written as DNA, the CDR3 is TGTGCCAGCAGCCGCACTCTCCGGGGGACGGTCCAAGAGACCCAGTACTTC. It yields the protein CASSRTLRGTVQETQYF.

V and J are TRBV10-3 and TRBJ1-1, with TRBD1 identical over 9 bases. Germline loops: CDR1 ENHRY, CDR2 SYGVKD. The CDR3 loop spans 14 amino acids. V dropped 2 bases and J dropped 5; count of bases not matched to a gene: 3. The CDR3 DNA follows: TGTGCCATCAGTGAGGCGGGACAGGGTACTGAAGCTTTCTTT. Translation: CAISEAGQGTEAFF.

The chain links TRBV7-9 to TRBJ2-7; 8 positions agree with TRBD1. V shed 5 bases and J 2 bases; nucleotides not matched to a gene: 17. This CDR3 spans 18 amino acids. Germline-derived CDR1 and CDR2 are SEHNR and FQNEAQ (reference sequence). Written as DNA, the CDR3 is TGTGCCAGCAGCCACAGGGGGACTCCTTCTTATCGCGCCTACGAGCAGTACTTC. Protein sequence: CASSHRGTPSYRAYEQYF.

The V gene is TRBV5-1, the J gene TRBJ2-1, with 7 bases identical to TRBD1. CDR1 is SGHRS, CDR2 YFSETQ, per germline. This CDR3 is built from 15 residues. The J segment lost 0 bases and the V segment lost 2 bases, leaving 2 bases of the junction unmatched. Here the CDR3 DNA reads TGCGCCAGCAGCTTCGGGACAGTCTCCTACAATGAGCAGTTCTTC. It encodes CASSFGTVSYNEQFF.

V is TRBV3-1 (or the pseudogene TRBV3-2) and J is TRBJ1-2, with 9 bases matching TRBD1. V was clipped by 2 bases and J by 7 bases; unmatched bases: 5. Germline V lookup: CDR1 LGHDT, CDR2 YNNKEL (reference sequence). This CDR3 contains 14 residues. The CDR3 reads CASSQSTGGGGYTF. CDR3 bases: TGTGCCAGCAGCCAATCTACAGGGGGCGGTGGCTACACCTTC.

The rearrangement uses TRBV5-1 and TRBJ2-2, with TRBD2 matching 7 bases. With 4 bases clipped from V and 3 bases from J, the junction kept 6 bases outside the gene matches. There are 15 residues in the CDR3. The V gene's germline CDR1 is SGHRS and CDR2 YFSETQ. The CDR3 nucleotides read TGCGCCAGCAGCATCGGGACTACCCACACCGGGGAGCTGTTTTTT. Translated: CASSIGTTHTGELFF.